A single sample is the source of the 5 T cell receptor beta chains below, sequenced in a study of cytomegalovirus exposure and HLA in healthy donors. PCR employed 60 Vbeta and 13 Jbeta primers. Sequencing was performed with immunoSEQ multiplex PCR; in TCRdb, only in-frame clones are kept and a portion is missing. Of about 190,000 clones detected, approximately 84% appear once; the ten largest clones hold about 3.8%. The sequencing input was PBMCs. The origin of the receptors is a man aged 45-60 years in good health and CMV-seronegative.

Written as DNA, the CDR3 is TGTGCCAGTAGGCCCTCGGGGGGGCCGAGGGAGACCCAGTACTTC. Its protein is CASRPSGGPRETQYF. This chain links TRBV19 with TRBJ2-5; 8 bases map to TRBD2. Germline loops: CDR1 LNHDA, CDR2 SQIVND (reference sequence). The CDR3 totals 15 residues. V was clipped by 6 bases and J by 5 bases; unmatched bases: 11.

V and J are TRBV5-1 and TRBJ2-3; D might be TRBD1 (5 bases). V lost 4 bases to trimming and J lost 6 bases, with 18 bases between them. CDR3 size: 15 residues. Looked up from germline, CDR1 is SGHRS and CDR2 is YFSETQ. CDR3 nucleotide sequence: TGCGCCAGCAGCCCCGCGAGCAGGGTCAGTGATACGCAGTATTTT. It encodes CASSPASRVSDTQYF.

The chain has TRBV7-8 and TRBJ1-3; D gene unclear. Germline CDR1 is SGHVS and CDR2 is FQNEAQ. The CDR3 runs to 14 residues. V was cut by 5 bases and J by 3 bases, with 11 bases left in between. In DNA form, the CDR3 reads TGTGCCAGCAGCCAAGAGGGAGGTGGAAACACCATATATTTT. This translates into CASSQEGGGNTIYF.

This clone was found once. CDR3 DNA: TGTGCTAGTGCCTCGACAGGGGGAAAAAACATTCAGTACTTC. Translation: CASASTGGKNIQYF. The chain combines TRBV12-5 with TRBJ2-4; 9 bases are a match to TRBD1. The CDR3 runs to 14 residues. Per germline, CDR1 LGHNT and CDR2 FRNRAP. The V gene end was trimmed by 7 bases and the J gene end by 4 bases; junction bases not matched to a gene: 5.

The count of this clone is one. CDR3 DNA sequence: TGTGCCAGCAGCTCATCGGTCGCGAACACCGGGGAGCTGTTTTTT. It specifies CASSSSVANTGELFF. J is TRBJ2-2 and V is TRBV7-7; D ambiguous. Trimming left V 4 bases short and J 0 bases short, with 9 bases between. Germline V CDR1 and CDR2: SSHAT, FNYEAQ (reference sequence). The CDR3 sequence is 15 residues long.